A selection of T cell receptor beta chains follows, all from one sample in a study of breast tumors, draining lymph nodes, adjacent tissues. TCRdb re-derived calls from the multiplex PCR reads in MiXCR, one entry per CDR3 protein. The table lists 100,000 to 150,000 distinct CDR3 sequences, nearly 20% of them singletons. The sequencing input was axillary lymph node tissue. The receptors were gathered from a female donor with breast cancer. Some clones in this sample may be carry-over from other donors' samples. CDR3s include the opening cysteine and the closing phenylalanine or tryptophan. Each record gives: J gene, D gene, clone size, V gene, CDR3 protein, CDR3 DNA. The D gene is left open where the match is weak. Size values are once, few and many counts, or a class for expanded clones, and some rows have none.

J: TRBJ1-5
D: -
size: few
V: TRBV14
CDR3: CASSPDSIQPQHF
DNA: TGTGCCAGCAGTCCGGACTCGATTCAGCCCCAGCATTTT

J: TRBJ2-5
D: TRBD2
size: many
V: TRBV6-1
CDR3: CARDGTSGMNRETQYF
DNA: TGTGCCAGGGACGGGACTAGCGGGATGAACCGGGAGACCCAGTACTTC

J: TRBJ2-3
D: -
size: many
V: TRBV7-2
CDR3: CASSLVAGGTDTQYF
DNA: TGCGCCAGCAGCTTGGTGGCAGGGGGCACAGATACGCAGTATTTT

J: TRBJ1-5
D: -
size: many
V: TRBV30
CDR3: CAWSVQGNQPQHF
DNA: TGTGCCTGGAGTGTCCAGGGGAATCAGCCCCAGCATTTT

J: TRBJ2-7
D: -
size: many
V: TRBV20-1
CDR3: CSASPGSYEQYF
DNA: TGCAGTGCTAGTCCGGGCTCCTACGAGCAGTACTTC

J: TRBJ2-1
D: TRBD2
size: many
V: TRBV10-2
CDR3: CASSHPGLAINEQFF
DNA: TGCGCCAGCAGTCACCCGGGACTAGCGATCAATGAGCAGTTCTTC

J: TRBJ2-5
D: TRBD2
size: -
V: TRBV18
CDR3: CASSPRTSGNGETQYF
DNA: TGTGCCAGCTCACCTAGGACTAGCGGGAACGGTGAGACCCAGTACTTC

J: TRBJ2-4
D: -
size: -
V: TRBV29-1
CDR3: CSVEEGIGKNIQYF
DNA: TGCAGCGTTGAAGAAGGAATCGGCAAAAACATTCAGTACTTC

J: TRBJ2-7
D: TRBD2
size: many
V: TRBV4-2
CDR3: CASSLTSGVNYEQYF
DNA: TGTGCCAGCAGCCTTACTAGCGGGGTTAACTACGAGCAGTACTTC

J: TRBJ2-6
D: TRBD1
size: many
V: TRBV6-4
CDR3: CASRADRGTFGANVLTF
DNA: TGTGCCAGCAGAGCAGACAGGGGAACTTTTGGGGCCAACGTCCTGACTTTC

J: TRBJ2-2
D: -
size: many
V: TRBV6-5
CDR3: CASSYSGSLTGELFF
DNA: TGTGCCAGCAGTTACTCTGGCTCGTTGACCGGGGAGCTGTTTTTT

J: TRBJ2-1
D: -
size: many
V: TRBV6-6
CDR3: CASSSRVSSYNEQFF
DNA: TGTGCCAGCAGTTCCAGGGTAAGCTCCTACAATGAGCAGTTCTTC

J: TRBJ2-6
D: -
size: many
V: TRBV10-3
CDR3: CAPEGPASGANVLTF
DNA: TGTGCCCCTGAAGGGCCAGCCTCTGGGGCCAACGTCCTGACTTTC

J: TRBJ2-1
D: -
size: many
V: TRBV11-2
CDR3: CASSLDPGAYNEQFF
DNA: TGTGCCAGCAGCTTAGATCCGGGAGCTTACAATGAGCAGTTCTTC

J: TRBJ1-1
D: TRBD1
size: -
V: TRBV4-1
CDR3: CASSQGAGQRRGTEAFF
DNA: TGTGCCAGCAGCCAAGGGGCGGGACAGCGTAGGGGCACTGAAGCTTTCTTT

J: TRBJ1-4
D: -
size: -
V: TRBV5-6
CDR3: CASSVRSANEKLFF
DNA: TGTGCCAGCAGCGTCAGGTCAGCTAATGAAAAACTGTTTTTT

J: TRBJ2-4
D: TRBD1
size: many
V: TRBV20-1
CDR3: CSAKSQGQVGKYF
DNA: TGCAGTGCTAAAAGTCAGGGACAGGTGGGAAAGTACTTC

J: TRBJ2-7
D: TRBD1
size: many
V: TRBV18
CDR3: CASSPAGGAEEQYF
DNA: TGTGCCAGCTCACCGGCAGGGGGCGCAGAAGAGCAGTACTTC

J: TRBJ2-3
D: TRBD2
size: many
V: TRBV7-9
CDR3: CASSKGLAGVADTQYF
DNA: TGTGCCAGCAGCAAAGGACTAGCGGGAGTGGCAGATACGCAGTATTTT

J: TRBJ1-3
D: -
size: many
V: TRBV11-2
CDR3: CASSLGVRARGNTIYF
DNA: TGTGCCAGCAGCTTAGGGGTCCGAGCCAGAGGAAACACCATATATTTT

J: TRBJ2-5
D: TRBD1
size: few
V: TRBV30
CDR3: CAWSPRDSPQETQYF
DNA: TGTGCCTGGAGTCCCCGGGACAGTCCCCAAGAGACCCAGTACTTC

J: TRBJ2-2
D: TRBD1
size: -
V: TRBV28
CDR3: CASSPMRTGWNTGELFF
DNA: TGTGCCAGCAGCCCCATGCGGACAGGGTGGAACACCGGGGAGCTGTTTTTT

J: TRBJ2-3
D: -
size: -
V: TRBV27
CDR3: CASSLSTVLRVEDTQYF
DNA: TGTGCCAGCAGTTTATCCACAGTGTTGAGGGTAGAGGATACGCAGTATTTT

J: TRBJ2-1
D: -
size: many
V: TRBV9
CDR3: CASSSHDYYNEQFF
DNA: TGTGCCAGCAGCTCCCACGACTACTACAATGAGCAGTTCTTC

J: TRBJ2-7
D: -
size: many
V: TRBV29-1
CDR3: CSVARAQGDYEQYF
DNA: TGCAGCGTTGCTCGGGCACAAGGGGATTACGAGCAGTACTTC

J: TRBJ1-2
D: -
size: many
V: TRBV25-1
CDR3: CASSEYPQTYGYTF
DNA: TGTGCCAGCAGTGAATATCCGCAGACCTATGGCTACACCTTC

J: TRBJ1-6
D: TRBD1
size: many
V: TRBV7-8
CDR3: CASSFRTGVNSPLHF
DNA: TGTGCCAGCAGCTTTCGGACAGGGGTCAATTCACCCCTCCACTTT

J: TRBJ2-3
D: TRBD2
size: many
V: TRBV6-2/TRBV6-3
CDR3: CASGDYLAYF
DNA: TGTGCCAGCGGGGACTACCTGGCGTATTTT

J: TRBJ2-7
D: -
size: many
V: TRBV6-2/TRBV6-3
CDR3: CASIEDPTTYEQYF
DNA: TGTGCCAGCATTGAGGACCCTACCACCTACGAGCAGTACTTC